This TCR beta chain derives from a study of blood T cell repertoires in COVID-19. Study as a whole: Some COVID-19 samples were acute and others convalescent; all came from the United States, Italy and Spain.

The junction had 6 bases not matched to a gene; V was cut back by 3 bases and J by 5 bases. Germline CDR1 is SQVTM and CDR2 is ANQGSEA. The CDR3 totals 14 residues. This table comes from immunoSEQ multiplex PCR, and its TCRdb copy is limited to in-frame clones, with some not included. The top ten hold under 2.5% of the sample, which has about 250,000 clones, under 95% seen once. The V call is TRBV29-1, the J call TRBJ1-1; 10 nucleotides line up with TRBD1. This receptor was obtained from a woman aged 18-35 years who had recovered from COVID-19. The sample taken for sequencing was PBMCs or T cells enriched from blood (not recorded which). The CDR3 nucleotides are TGCAGCGTTGACCAGGACAGGGGGGTGACTGAAGCTTTCTTT. The encoded protein is CSVDQDRGVTEAFF.